The 27 T cell receptor beta chains listed next were all sequenced from one sample in a study of blood T cell repertoires in COVID-19 (TCRdb year 2020). Library creation used the immunoSEQ multiplex PCR assay. The clones in this table, taken by TCRdb from immuneACCESS, are in-frame only. Not every clone is retained; where verified, under half of the shortfall comes from an unresolved V gene, and the cause of the rest is unknown. The sample data list fewer than 200,000 clones, and approximately 85% of these were observed just once. 7.5% to 9.5% of the sample comes from the top ten. The sequenced sample was peripheral blood. These receptors were collected from an older woman with acute or convalescent COVID-19.

The chain recombines TRBV4-1 with TRBJ1-2; D is undetermined. The CDR3 has 16 residues. The germline V gene has CDR1 MGHRA and CDR2 YSYEKL. The ends were cut back, 0 bases at V and 8 bases at J, with 19 bases in the middle. DNA for the CDR3: TGCGCCAGCAGCCAAGATGTGACACTCCCTGGTTACGGCTACACCTTC. Its translation: CASSQDVTLPGYGYTF.

The genes are TRBV4-1 and TRBJ2-1; maybe TRBD1 (5 bases). The CDR3 has 17 residues. The V and J ends lost 0 bases and 2 bases respectively, with 14 bases between them. Germline V gives CDR1 MGHRA, CDR2 YSYEKL. CDR3 coding DNA: TGCGCCAGCAGCCAAGAAGGGGTGGGGTCCCCCTACAATGAGCAGTTCTTC. Amino acid sequence: CASSQEGVGSPYNEQFF.

This chain uses TRBV3-1 (or the pseudogene TRBV3-2) with TRBJ1-1; D may be TRBD1 (6 bases). Deletions cut 2 bases from V and 5 bases from J, with 12 bases between. Per the germline V gene, CDR1 is LGHDT and CDR2 is YNNKEL (reference sequence). This CDR3 has 14 residues. The CDR3 DNA sequence: TGTGCCAGCAGCCAACCACAGGGTCGAACTGAAGCTTTCTTT. Translating it yields CASSQPQGRTEAFF.

V usage is TRBV28 and J usage is TRBJ1-1; 8 bases fit TRBD1. This CDR3 region has 14 residues. V trimming: 6 bases; J trimming: 0 bases; junction bases outside the gene matches: 3. The germline gives CDR1 MDHEN, CDR2 SYDVKM. This CDR3 is CASRMGQVNTEAFF. The DNA for the CDR3 is TGTGCCAGCAGAATGGGACAGGTGAACACTGAAGCTTTCTTT.

The chain has TRBV4-2 and TRBJ2-1; 11 bases are a match to TRBD2. The CDR3 runs to 17 residues. The V and J ends lost 0 bases and 5 bases, in that order; junction bases with no gene match: 6. In germline, CDR1 is LGHNA, CDR2 YNFKEQ. The CDR3 is CASSQDHGTSGDNEQFF. The CDR3 region has the DNA TGTGCCAGCAGCCAAGACCACGGGACTAGCGGAGACAATGAGCAGTTCTTC.

J is TRBJ1-6 and V is TRBV5-6; 7 bases match TRBD1. V lost 4 bases and J lost 9; bases outside the gene matches: 10. The CDR3 sequence is 15 residues long. The V gene's germline CDR1 is SGHDT and CDR2 YYEEEE. The CDR3 DNA reads TGTGCCAGCAGCAAACGACAGGGAGAGGGTTCACCCCTCCACTTT. Translating gives CASSKRQGEGSPLHF.

The gene calls are TRBV10-3 and TRBJ2-1; 7 bases are shared with TRBD2. This CDR3 comprises 15 residues. The junction had 9 bases not matched to a gene; V was cut back by 6 bases and J by 4 bases. The germline CDR1 and CDR2 sequences are ENHRY and SYGVKD. CDR3 region: CAISPRERGYNEQFF. CDR3 DNA: TGTGCCATCAGCCCTCGGGAGCGGGGTTACAATGAGCAGTTCTTC.

The V call is TRBV5-1, the J call TRBJ1-1; D gene uncertain. The CDR3 sequence is 16 residues long. Trimming shortened V by 4 bases and J by 1 base, and 17 bases separated the two germline ends. From germline, CDR1 is SGHRS and CDR2 YFSETQ. The CDR3 coding sequence is TGCGCCAGCAGCCTTTCGGGGATTTTTGGGAACACTGAAGCTTTCTTT. It specifies CASSLSGIFGNTEAFF. The full variable domain, completed using reference TRBV5-1 and TRBJ1-1, is KAGVTQTPRYLIKTRGQQVTLSCSPISGHRSVSWYQQTPGQGLQFLFEYFSETQRNKGNFPGRFSGRQFSNSRSEMNVSTLELGDSALYLCASSLSGIFGNTEAFFGQGTRLTVV.

The chain couples TRBV18 to TRBJ2-5; TRBD2 matches at 7 bases. CDR1 and CDR2 from the germline V gene are KGHSH and LQKENI. The CDR3 consists of 14 residues. J lost 2 bases, V lost 3 bases, and 3 bases had no gene match. In nucleotides, the CDR3 is TGTGCCAGCTCACCGGGGGGGATTCAAGAGACCCAGTACTTC. It specifies CASSPGGIQETQYF.

This clone has a single count. The rearrangement links TRBV20-1 to TRBJ1-5; D unresolved. The CDR3 contains 13 residues. Trimming pared 3 bases from V and 7 bases from J, leaving 13 bases between. From germline, CDR1 is DFQATT and CDR2 SNEGSKA (reference sequence). The CDR3 region has the DNA TGCAGTGCTAGTGCCCCTAGAGGGCAGCCCCAGCATTTT. Its translation: CSASAPRGQPQHF.

In regard to this clone: The sample contains more than one DNA sequence encoding this CDR3. This sequence joins TRBV2 and TRBJ1-5; 9 nucleotides align to TRBD1. This CDR3 has 14 amino acids. Germline assignment: CDR1 SNHLY and CDR2 FYNNEI. V was pared by 7 bases and J by 4 bases, with 5 bases of the junction left unmatched. CDR3 DNA: TGTGCCAGCAATAGGGACAGGGTGAATCAGCCCCAGCATTTT. Amino acids: CASNRDRVNQPQHF.

The V and J genes are TRBV30 and TRBJ2-1, with TRBD2 identical over 13 bases. The V and J ends lost 5 bases and 12 bases, in that order; junction bases with no gene match: 7. CDR3 length: 13 amino acids. Germline lookup yields CDR1 GTSNPN and CDR2 SVGIG (reference sequence). CDR3 in DNA: TGTGCCTGGGAAGGACTAGCGGGAGCTGGGCAGTTCTTC. This gives the protein CAWEGLAGAGQFF.

The chain combines TRBV6-1 with TRBJ1-5; possibly TRBD1 for D (5 bases). CDR1 MNHNS and CDR2 SASEGT come from the germline V gene. The germline V and J ends were trimmed by 2 bases and 6 bases, with 17 bases remaining between them. The CDR3 is 16 amino acids. CDR3 in DNA: TGTGCCAGCAGTGAAACGGTCTCCAGGGTTGGTCAGCCCCAGCATTTT. Its protein is CASSETVSRVGQPQHF.

V is TRBV7-2 and J is TRBJ2-1; D is undetermined. Germline V CDR1 and CDR2: SGHTA, FQGNSA. CDR3 length: 15 amino acids. The V and J ends lost 4 bases and 8 bases respectively, with 18 bases between them. CDR3 sequence: CASSSSRWITDEQFF. CDR3 DNA sequence: TGTGCCAGCAGCTCTAGTAGATGGATCACTGATGAGCAGTTCTTC.

The chain is built from TRBV7-9 and TRBJ2-2, with 7 bases aligning to TRBD2. Germline V gene data show CDR1 as SEHNR and CDR2 as FQNEAQ (reference sequence). The CDR3 extends over 15 amino acids. The V segment lost 7 bases and the J segment 0 bases; nucleotides outside the gene matches: 5. In DNA, the CDR3 is TGTGCCAGCACCGGGACTAATACGAACACCGGGGAGCTGTTTTTT. As protein: CASTGTNTNTGELFF.

The rearrangement uses TRBV19 and TRBJ1-5; D not certain. Germline-derived CDR1 and CDR2 are LNHDA and SQIVND (reference sequence). V gave up 3 bases and J gave up 5 bases, with 8 bases separating them. The length of the CDR3 is 13 residues. The CDR3 sequence: CASSIRGDQPQHF. The CDR3 DNA sequence: TGTGCCAGTAGTATTCGTGGAGATCAGCCCCAGCATTTT. The whole variable domain, filled in from reference TRBV19 and TRBJ1-5, reads DGGITQSPKYLFRKEGQNVTLSCEQNLNHDAMYWYRQDPGQGLRLIYYSQIVNDFQKGDIAEGYSVSREKKESFPLTVTSAQKNPTAFYLCASSIRGDQPQHFGDGTRLSIL.

The V call is TRBV5-1, the J call TRBJ2-1; 7 bases are shared with TRBD2. Germline trimming cut 3 bases from V and 6 bases from J; bases unmatched to any gene: 6. This CDR3 spans 14 amino acids. Germline loops: CDR1 SGHRS, CDR2 YFSETQ. The CDR3 coding sequence is TGCGCCAGCAGCTATGGACTAGAGGCCAATGAGCAGTTCTTC. Encoded protein: CASSYGLEANEQFF. Combining the CDR3 with reference TRBV5-1 and TRBJ2-1 gives the whole variable domain KAGVTQTPRYLIKTRGQQVTLSCSPISGHRSVSWYQQTPGQGLQFLFEYFSETQRNKGNFPGRFSGRQFSNSRSEMNVSTLELGDSALYLCASSYGLEANEQFFGPGTRLTVL.

The chain recombines TRBV6-1 with TRBJ1-2, with TRBD1 as a possible D gene (5 bases). Germline V gene sequence: CDR1 MNHNS, CDR2 SASEGT. Deletions cut 3 bases from V and 6 bases from J, with 8 bases between. There are 12 residues in the CDR3. The CDR3, as DNA: TGTGCCAGCAGTGAGCGGGGACATGGCTACACCTTC. Protein: CASSERGHGYTF.

This chain uses TRBV24-1 with TRBJ2-1, with D possibly being TRBD2 (6 bases). There are 19 residues in the CDR3. Trimming left V 4 bases short and J 0 bases short, with 21 bases between. CDR1 and CDR2 (germline): KGHDR, SFDVKD. CDR3 sequence: CATSEGLIIPGGSYNEQFF. The CDR3, as DNA: TGTGCCACCAGTGAAGGACTAATCATCCCCGGGGGCTCCTACAATGAGCAGTTCTTC.

This clone was detected only once. The chain employs TRBV15 and TRBJ1-1; perhaps TRBD1 as D (6 bases). Trimming stripped 0 bases from V and 2 bases from J, with 16 bases between. The CDR3 length is 17 residues. Germline V gives CDR1 LNHNV, CDR2 YYDKDF (reference sequence). The CDR3 nucleotides read TGTGCCACCAGCAGAGATCAAAGGGGGGGCGAAAACACTGAAGCTTTCTTT. Translated: CATSRDQRGGENTEAFF.

The rearrangement links TRBV20-1 to TRBJ2-7, with TRBD2 identical over 11 bases. Trimming cost V 3 bases and J 5 bases; bases outside gene matches: 9. Per germline, CDR1 DFQATT and CDR2 SNEGSKA (reference sequence). The CDR3 consists of 15 residues. DNA of the CDR3: TGCAGTGCTAGTCTGTCCGGGACTAGCGGTAACGAGCAGTACTTC. It yields the protein CSASLSGTSGNEQYF.

V is TRBV5-5 and J is TRBJ1-1; TRBD1 matches at 9 bases. The ends lost 0 bases at V and 5 bases at J; junction bases unmatched: 5. Germline CDR1 SGHKS, CDR2 YYEKEE (reference sequence). This CDR3 is 15 amino acids long. CDR3 sequence reads: CASSLAGTGSTEAFF. CDR3 in DNA: TGTGCCAGCAGCTTGGCCGGGACAGGGAGTACTGAAGCTTTCTTT.

This chain uses TRBV30 with TRBJ1-1; D gene uncertain. Per germline, CDR1 GTSNPN and CDR2 SVGIG (reference sequence). This CDR3 has 15 amino acids. The ends were cut back, 1 base at V and 0 bases at J, with 12 bases in the middle. The CDR3 here is CAWSEPLRMNTEAFF. The CDR3 DNA follows: TGTGCCTGGAGTGAGCCACTACGCATGAACACTGAAGCTTTCTTT.

This rearrangement joins TRBV6-5 to TRBJ2-1; TRBD2 might be the D (6 bases). The CDR3 runs to 15 residues. Germline lookup yields CDR1 MNHEY and CDR2 SVGAGI. V lost 2 bases and J lost 4, with 12 bases in between. CDR3 nucleotide sequence: TGTGCCAGCAGTTACCGGCGGGAAAGGTACAATGAGCAGTTCTTC. Protein product: CASSYRRERYNEQFF.

The chain combines TRBV19 with TRBJ2-1; perhaps TRBD2 as D (5 bases). CDR1 is LNHDA, CDR2 SQIVND, per germline (reference sequence). The CDR3 covers 13 residues. With 5 bases removed from V and 7 bases from J, the gap between germline ends came to 12 bases. In DNA, the CDR3 is TGTGCCAGTAGTTCCCGGACTGTAAATGAGCAGTTCTTC. It translates to CASSSRTVNEQFF. The full variable domain, in which reference TRBV19 and TRBJ2-1 provide the parts outside the CDR3, is DGGITQSPKYLFRKEGQNVTLSCEQNLNHDAMYWYRQDPGQGLRLIYYSQIVNDFQKGDIAEGYSVSREKKESFPLTVTSAQKNPTAFYLCASSSRTVNEQFFGPGTRLTVL.

CDR3 in DNA: TGTGCCAGCGGACAGGCTCCACTCGATCTTAATGGCTACACCTTC. It specifies CASGQAPLDLNGYTF. The genes are TRBV28 and TRBJ1-2, with TRBD1 identical over 7 bases. The germline gives CDR1 MDHEN, CDR2 SYDVKM. The CDR3 covers 15 residues. Trimming cost V 8 bases and J 6 bases; bases outside gene matches: 15.

V and J are TRBV30 and TRBJ2-3; maybe TRBD2 (5 bases). CDR3 length: 15 amino acids. Trimming removed 1 base at V and 2 bases at J, with 13 bases between. Germline-derived CDR1 and CDR2 are GTSNPN and SVGIG (reference sequence). In DNA form, the CDR3 reads TGTGCCTGGAGTGCGGGATCCCAAAACACAGATACGCAGTATTTT. Protein: CAWSAGSQNTDTQYF.